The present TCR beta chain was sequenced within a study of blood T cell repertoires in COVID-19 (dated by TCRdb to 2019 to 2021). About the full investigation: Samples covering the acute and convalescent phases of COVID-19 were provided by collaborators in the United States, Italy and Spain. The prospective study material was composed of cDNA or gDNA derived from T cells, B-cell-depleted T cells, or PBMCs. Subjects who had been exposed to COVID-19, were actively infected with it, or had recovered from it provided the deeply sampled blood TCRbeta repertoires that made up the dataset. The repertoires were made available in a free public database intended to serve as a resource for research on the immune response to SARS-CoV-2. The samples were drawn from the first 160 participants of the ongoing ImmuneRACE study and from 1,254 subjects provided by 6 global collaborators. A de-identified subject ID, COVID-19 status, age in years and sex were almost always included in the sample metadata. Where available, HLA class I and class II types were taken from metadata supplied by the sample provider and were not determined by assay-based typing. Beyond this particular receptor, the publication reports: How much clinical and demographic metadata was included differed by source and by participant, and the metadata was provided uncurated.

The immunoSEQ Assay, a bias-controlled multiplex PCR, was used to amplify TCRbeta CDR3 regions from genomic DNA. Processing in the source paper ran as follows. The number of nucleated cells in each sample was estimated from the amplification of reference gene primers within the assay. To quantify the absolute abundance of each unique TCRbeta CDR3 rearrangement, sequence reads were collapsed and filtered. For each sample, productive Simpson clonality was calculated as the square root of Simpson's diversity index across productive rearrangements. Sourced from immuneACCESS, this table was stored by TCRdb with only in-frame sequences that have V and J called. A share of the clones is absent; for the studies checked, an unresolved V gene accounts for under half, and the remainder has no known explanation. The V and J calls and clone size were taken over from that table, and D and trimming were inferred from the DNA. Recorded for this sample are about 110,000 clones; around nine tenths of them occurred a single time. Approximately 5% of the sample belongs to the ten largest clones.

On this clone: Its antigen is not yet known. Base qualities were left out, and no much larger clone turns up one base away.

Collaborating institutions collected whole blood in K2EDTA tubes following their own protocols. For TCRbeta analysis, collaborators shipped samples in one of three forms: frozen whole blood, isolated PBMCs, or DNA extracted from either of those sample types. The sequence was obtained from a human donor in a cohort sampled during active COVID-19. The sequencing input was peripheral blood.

In nucleotide form, the sequence is TGTGCCAGCTCAACGGGACAGGGCGGTTCACCCCTCCACTTT. Protein translation: CASSTGQGGSPLHF. The rearranged segments are TRBV18 and TRBJ1-6; a stretch of 9 junction bases matches TRBD1. The CDR3 has 14 amino acids, counting the end cysteine and phenylalanine. The only DNA kept is the CDR3, 42 bases in frame from the first base. Trimming removed 5 bases from V and 9 bases from J; the gene matches leave 5 bases unexplained. The germline V gene yields KGHSH for CDR1 and LQKENI for CDR2.